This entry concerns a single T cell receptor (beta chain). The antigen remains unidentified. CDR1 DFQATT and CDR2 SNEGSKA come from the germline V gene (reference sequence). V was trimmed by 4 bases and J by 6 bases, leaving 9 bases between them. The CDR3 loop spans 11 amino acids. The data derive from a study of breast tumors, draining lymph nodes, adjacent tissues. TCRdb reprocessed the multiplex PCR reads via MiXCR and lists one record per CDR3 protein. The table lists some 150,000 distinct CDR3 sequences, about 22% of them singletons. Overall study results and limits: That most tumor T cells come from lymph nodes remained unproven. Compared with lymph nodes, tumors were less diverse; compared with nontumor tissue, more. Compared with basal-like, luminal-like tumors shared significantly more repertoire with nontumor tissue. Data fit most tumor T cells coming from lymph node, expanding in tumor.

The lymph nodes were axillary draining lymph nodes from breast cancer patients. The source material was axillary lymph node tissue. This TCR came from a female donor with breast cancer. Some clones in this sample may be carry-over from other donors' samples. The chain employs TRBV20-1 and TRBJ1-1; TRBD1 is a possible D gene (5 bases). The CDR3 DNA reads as TGCAGTGCTACCGACAGTTCTGAAGCTTTCTTT. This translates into CSATDSSEAFF.